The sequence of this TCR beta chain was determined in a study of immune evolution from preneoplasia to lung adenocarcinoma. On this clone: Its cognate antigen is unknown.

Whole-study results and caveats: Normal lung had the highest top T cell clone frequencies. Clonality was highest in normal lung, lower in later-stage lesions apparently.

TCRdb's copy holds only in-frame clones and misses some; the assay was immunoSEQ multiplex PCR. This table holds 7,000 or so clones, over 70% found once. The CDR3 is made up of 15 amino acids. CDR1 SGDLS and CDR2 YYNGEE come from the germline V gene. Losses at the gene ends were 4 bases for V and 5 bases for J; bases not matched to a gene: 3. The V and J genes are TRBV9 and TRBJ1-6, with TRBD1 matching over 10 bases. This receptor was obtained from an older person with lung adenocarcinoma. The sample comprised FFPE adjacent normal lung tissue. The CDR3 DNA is TGTGCCAGCAGCCCCGGGACAGGGGATAATTCACCCCTCCACTTT. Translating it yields CASSPGTGDNSPLHF. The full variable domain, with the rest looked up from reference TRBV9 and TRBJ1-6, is DSGVTQTPKHLITATGQRVTLRCSPRSGDLSVYWYQQSLDQGLQFLIQYYNGEERAKGNILERFSAQQFPDLHSELNLSSLELGDSALYFCASSPGTGDNSPLHFGNGTRLTVT.